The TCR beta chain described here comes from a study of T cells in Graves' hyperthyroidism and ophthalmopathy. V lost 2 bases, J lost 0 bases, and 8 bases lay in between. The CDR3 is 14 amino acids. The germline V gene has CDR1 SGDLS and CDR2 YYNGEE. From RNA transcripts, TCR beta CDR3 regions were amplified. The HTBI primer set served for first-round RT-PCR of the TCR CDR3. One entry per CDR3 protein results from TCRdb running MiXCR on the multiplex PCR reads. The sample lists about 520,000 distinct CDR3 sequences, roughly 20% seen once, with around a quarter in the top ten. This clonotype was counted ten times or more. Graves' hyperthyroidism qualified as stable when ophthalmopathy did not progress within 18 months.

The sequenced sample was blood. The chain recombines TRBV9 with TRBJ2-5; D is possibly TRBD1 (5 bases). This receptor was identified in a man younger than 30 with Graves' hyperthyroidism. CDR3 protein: CASSVRQYQETQYF. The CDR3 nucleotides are TGTGCCAGCAGCGTGAGACAGTACCAAGAGACCCAGTACTTC.